This T cell receptor beta chain was sequenced in a study of blood T cell repertoires in COVID-19. In the study overall: From the United States, Italy and Spain came samples of acute and convalescent COVID-19. From T cells, B-cell-depleted T cells, or PBMCs came the material, which was cDNA or gDNA.

The CDR3 consists of 14 residues. Profiled with immunoSEQ multiplex PCR; TCRdb holds only in-frame clones, not every one. In the table there are a few hundred thousand clones, roughly 84% of which are singletons. Source material: peripheral blood. This chain joins TRBV21-1 and TRBJ1-1. TRBV21-1 is termed a pseudogene. This TCR derives from a man aged 50-60 years with active or convalescent COVID-19. In nucleotides, the CDR3 is TGTGCCAGCAGCTGGGCGGGGCCGGGAACTGAAGCTTTCTTT. This sequence encodes CASSWAGPGTEAFF.